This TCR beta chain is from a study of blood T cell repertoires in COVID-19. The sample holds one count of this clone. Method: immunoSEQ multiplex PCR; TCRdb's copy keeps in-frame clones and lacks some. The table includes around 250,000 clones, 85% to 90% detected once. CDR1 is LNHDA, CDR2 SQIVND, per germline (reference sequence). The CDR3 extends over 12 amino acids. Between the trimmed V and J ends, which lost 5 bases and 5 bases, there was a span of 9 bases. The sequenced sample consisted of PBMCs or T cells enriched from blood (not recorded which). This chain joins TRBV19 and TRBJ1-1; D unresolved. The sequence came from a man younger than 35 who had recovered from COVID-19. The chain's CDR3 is CASSSGRTEAFF. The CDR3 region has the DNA TGTGCCAGTAGTTCTGGGAGGACTGAAGCTTTCTTT.